What follows describes a single T cell receptor (beta chain). This clonotype was seen a few times. What antigen it recognizes has not been identified. Base-call qualities are not available, and no considerably larger clone is one nucleotide away. CDR1 and CDR2, per the germline V gene, are SQVTM and ANQGSEA. The CDR3 measures 12 amino acids from cysteine to phenylalanine. Of the read, only the CDR3 DNA is kept; its 36 bases are in frame from base 1. V and J lose 0 bases and 6 bases, and a span of 8 bases separates them. The data originate from a study of CD8 T cells in ankylosing spondylitis (dated by TCRdb to 2016 to 2017). Regarding the research as a whole: The study set out to find disease-linked TCR variants by profiling T cell receptor beta repertoires in ankylosing spondylitis patients and healthy donors. The full study cohort comprised around 25 ankylosing spondylitis patients and about a hundred healthy donors. Samples of peripheral blood were taken, and for ankylosing spondylitis patients, synovial fluid was collected as well.

The full study reports these points: Blood from ankylosing spondylitis patients appeared to be characterized by a TCR beta motif made up of about 8 highly homologous amino acid variants. The disease-linked clones showed a CD8+ phenotype and occurred at relatively low frequencies in peripheral blood. Significant enrichment of the disease-linked clones was reported in matched synovial fluid samples from ankylosing spondylitis patients. Some of the motif variants had been reported before in the synovial fluid and blood of reactive arthritis patients, a finding that suggests common disease-initiation mechanisms.

Sequenced on an Illumina HiSeq 2500. Quantitative 5'-RACE with molecular barcodes was the method used to prepare the TCR beta libraries. Regarding the original processing steps: To identify disease-linked TCR variants, a new computational method was used, one built on a probabilistic model of VDJ rearrangement. Using fastp at Q25 and MiXCR, TCRdb reprocessed the public reads and kept productive beta chains. CDR3 protein duplicates are merged, each entry listing the most common genes and DNA. In this record, the V and J calls reflect TCRdb's handling and not the investigators' own analysis. Across this sample there are 100,000 to 150,000 distinct CDR3 sequences, with 12% to 15% seen only once. Under 3% of the sample rests with the top ten.

The chain was built from TRBV29-1 and TRBJ1-2; perhaps TRBD1 is the D gene, with 5 bases matching. Input material: blood, either unsorted or a sorted T cell fraction (not recorded which). The sequence came from a female donor with ankylosing spondylitis or in good health (not recorded which). The DNA is as follows: TGCAGCGTTGAAGACCGCAGGGATGGCTACACCTTC. It translates to CSVEDRRDGYTF.